A selection of T cell receptor beta chains follows, all from one sample in a study of CD8+ T cells in alopecia areata. This table comes from immunoSEQ multiplex PCR, and its TCRdb copy is limited to in-frame clones, with some not included. The sample includes about 82,000 clones, roughly 50% of them seen just once. The sample taken for sequencing was NKG2D-high CD8+ T cells sorted from blood. The receptors come from a human donor with alopecia areata. CDR3s include the opening cysteine and the closing phenylalanine or tryptophan. D genes are given only for firm matches. Size tells how often a clone was seen (once, few, many) or the class of an expanded clone, and some rows leave it out.

j_call v_call d_call clone_size cdr3_aa cdr3_nt
TRBJ2-3 TRBV28 TRBD1 - CASRFTGAPDTQYF TGTGCCAGCAGATTTACAGGGGCGCCGGATACGCAGTATTTT
TRBJ2-1 TRBV6-5 - - CASRTYNEQFF TGTGCCAGCAGAACCTACAATGAGCAGTTCTTC
TRBJ2-6 TRBV6-6 - - CASSYSSSGANVLTF TGTGCCAGCAGTTACTCGAGCTCTGGGGCCAACGTCCTGACTTTC
TRBJ1-2 TRBV29-1 - few CSVRTGYGYTF TGCAGCGTTCGGACGGGGTATGGCTACACCTTC
TRBJ2-7 TRBV5-4 - - CASSLGVNEQYF TGTGCCAGCAGCTTAGGGGTGAACGAGCAGTACTTC
TRBJ2-2 TRBV23-1 TRBD2 - CASRPGLSRRVTGELFF TGCGCCAGCAGGCCGGGACTATCTCGCAGGGTGACCGGGGAGCTGTTTTTT
TRBJ1-1 TRBV7-2 - - CASRDILNTEAFF TGTGCCAGCAGGGACATATTGAACACTGAAGCTTTCTTT
TRBJ2-7 TRBV2 TRBD2 once CASSEAARGGIYEQYF TGTGCCAGCAGTGAAGCGGCGCGGGGGGGCATCTACGAGCAGTACTTC
TRBJ2-3 TRBV9 - - CASSVALPDTQYF TGTGCCAGCAGCGTAGCTCTCCCAGATACGCAGTATTTT
TRBJ2-3 TRBV6-6 TRBD2 few CASSYEAGADTQYF TGTGCCAGCAGTTACGAGGCGGGAGCAGATACGCAGTATTTT
TRBJ2-2 TRBV9 - - CASSVVEGPLGSGELFF TGTGCCAGCAGCGTAGTAGAGGGCCCCTTAGGATCCGGGGAGCTGTTTTTT
TRBJ2-5 TRBV15 TRBD1 - CATSKPQGQETQYF TGTGCCACCAGCAAACCTCAGGGACAGGAGACCCAGTACTTC
TRBJ2-7 TRBV29-1 - few CSVGIEWDEQYF TGCAGCGTTGGGATCGAATGGGACGAGCAGTACTTC
TRBJ2-3 TRBV2 TRBD2 - CASSETGGPMDTQYF TGTGCCAGCAGTGAAACGGGAGGGCCTATGGATACGCAGTATTTT
TRBJ2-7 TRBV7-2 TRBD2 - CASRVAGAVYEQYF TGTGCCAGCAGGGTAGCGGGAGCGGTTTACGAGCAGTACTTC
TRBJ2-5 TRBV13 - - CASSLGGGAEVTQYF TGTGCCAGCAGCTTAGGCGGAGGGGCCGAAGTGACCCAGTACTTC
TRBJ2-2 TRBV29-1 - - CSVDRGTNTGELFF TGCAGCGTTGATCGGGGGACGAACACCGGGGAGCTGTTTTTT
TRBJ2-5 TRBV5-4 - - CASGEGQETQYF TGTGCCAGCGGAGAGGGGCAAGAGACCCAGTACTTC
TRBJ2-7 TRBV5-1 - - CASSTRFGSYEQYF TGCGCCAGCAGCACCCGATTTGGTTCCTACGAGCAGTACTTC
TRBJ2-1 TRBV28 TRBD2 few CASSPIAGVGYNEQFF TGTGCCAGCAGTCCAATAGCGGGAGTCGGATACAATGAGCAGTTCTTC
TRBJ2-2 TRBV6-5 - - CASSYGIRTGELFF TGTGCCAGCAGTTACGGAATTCGCACCGGGGAGCTGTTTTTT
TRBJ2-1 TRBV27 - few CASSFGPREQFF TGTGCCAGCAGTTTCGGCCCGCGGGAGCAGTTCTTC
TRBJ2-1 TRBV2 TRBD2 - CASSERSGASYNEQFF TGTGCCAGCAGTGAGAGGAGCGGGGCCTCCTACAATGAGCAGTTCTTC
TRBJ2-7 TRBV7-9 TRBD1 - CASSMGQLEYF TGTGCCAGCAGCATGGGACAGTTGGAGTACTTC
TRBJ2-7 TRBV29-1 - - CSALGEEPYEQYF TGCAGCGCCCTGGGGGAGGAGCCCTACGAGCAGTACTTC
TRBJ2-1 TRBV30 - - CAAQDNEQFF TGTGCCGCCCAGGACAATGAGCAGTTCTTC
TRBJ1-2 TRBV13 - once CASSPRASYGYTF TGTGCCAGCAGCCCCCGAGCGTCCTATGGCTACACCTTC
TRBJ2-3 TRBV30 TRBD1 - CAWSEGQGATDTQYF TGTGCCTGGAGCGAAGGACAGGGGGCCACAGATACGCAGTATTTT
TRBJ2-2 TRBV9 - - CASSVYRSPNTGELFF TGTGCCAGCAGCGTATACCGGTCTCCGAACACCGGGGAGCTGTTTTTT
TRBJ2-1 TRBV23-1 - few CASSHRGRAAWGDEQFF TGCGCCAGCAGTCATCGCGGGCGGGCAGCCTGGGGCGATGAGCAGTTCTTC
TRBJ2-5 TRBV6-6 - - CASSYSMLGGKETQYF TGTGCCAGCAGTTACTCGATGCTGGGGGGAAAAGAGACCCAGTACTTC
TRBJ2-7 TRBV4-1 - few CASSHVVQGSEEQYF TGCGCCAGCAGCCATGTGGTACAGGGTTCGGAGGAGCAGTACTTC
TRBJ2-7 TRBV10-3 - - CAISESQGKAYEQYF TGTGCCATCAGTGAGAGTCAGGGCAAAGCCTACGAGCAGTACTTC
TRBJ2-3 TRBV28 - few CASSRDTQYF TGTGCCAGCAGCAGAGATACGCAGTATTTT
TRBJ2-5 TRBV28 - - CASSLNLGSQETQYF TGTGCCAGCAGTTTAAACTTGGGGTCTCAAGAGACCCAGTACTTC
TRBJ2-5 TRBV5-1 - once CASSLIGDQETQYF TGCGCCAGCAGCTTAATCGGGGACCAAGAGACCCAGTACTTC
TRBJ2-2 TRBV9 - - CASSATGELFF TGTGCCAGCAGTGCGACCGGGGAGCTGTTTTTT
TRBJ2-7 TRBV29-1 TRBD2 few CSVVKLAGSYEQYF TGCAGCGTTGTCAAGCTAGCGGGCTCCTACGAGCAGTACTTC
TRBJ2-5 TRBV14 - - CASSRDDQETQYF TGTGCCAGCAGTCGGGACGACCAAGAGACCCAGTACTTC
TRBJ2-1 TRBV28 - - CASSTRKGTSRGYNEQFF TGTGCCAGCAGCACCCGAAAGGGGACTTCACGGGGGTACAATGAGCAGTTCTTC
TRBJ2-7 TRBV29-1 TRBD2 few CSAPFDLAGHYEQYF TGCAGCGCTCCGTTTGACCTAGCGGGACACTACGAGCAGTACTTC
TRBJ2-3 TRBV7-9 TRBD1 few CASSLGQGTDTQYF TGTGCCAGCAGCTTGGGACAGGGAACAGATACGCAGTATTTT
TRBJ1-1 TRBV7-9 - few CASSLLRHQNTEAFF TGTGCCAGCAGCTTATTGAGACACCAGAACACTGAAGCTTTCTTT
TRBJ2-7 TRBV5-1 - - CASSRQELAQEQYF TGCGCCAGCAGCCGACAGGAGCTGGCACAGGAGCAGTACTTC
TRBJ2-3 TRBV7-2 TRBD2 few CASSLGKLAGGATDTQYF TGTGCCAGCAGCTTAGGGAAGCTAGCGGGAGGGGCGACAGATACGCAGTATTTT
TRBJ2-1 TRBV13 - few CASSYNNEQFF TGTGCCAGCAGTTATAACAATGAGCAGTTCTTC
TRBJ2-7 TRBV29-1 TRBD1 few CSIRDRAYEQYF TGCAGCATCCGGGACAGGGCCTACGAGCAGTACTTC
TRBJ1-1 TRBV23-1 - few CASSQAVLNEAFF TGCGCCAGCAGTCAAGCGGTTCTTAATGAAGCTTTCTTT
TRBJ2-3 TRBV6-5 - - CASSYSVGGGTDTQYF TGTGCCAGCAGTTACTCGGTGGGCGGTGGCACAGATACGCAGTATTTT
TRBJ2-7 TRBV27 - - CASSLGPTYEQYF TGTGCCAGCAGTCTCGGACCTACCTACGAGCAGTACTTC
TRBJ2-1 TRBV14 - - CASSLWDEQFF TGTGCCAGCAGCCTCTGGGATGAGCAGTTCTTC
TRBJ2-7 TRBV10-3 TRBD1 - CAISDADRAYEQYF TGTGCCATCAGTGATGCGGACAGGGCCTACGAGCAGTACTTC
TRBJ1-6 TRBV29-1 - few CSVGSPLHF TGCAGCGTTGGGTCACCCCTCCACTTT